The next 3 T cell receptor beta chains were all read from a single sample in a study of post-analysis software for immune sequencing data. The antigens of these receptors remain unknown. Findings and limits, study-wide: Roughly five TRBV segments appeared more often in patients than in controls, and TRBV5-6, TRBV5-1 and TRBV20-1 were among these.

Prepared libraries of TCR beta cDNA carried unique molecular identifiers. MiXCR, applied by TCRdb to the PCR reads, yields one record per CDR3 protein. The table includes 250,000 to 300,000 distinct CDR3 sequences, less than 40% detected once. Input material: blood. The source is a girl between 10 and 17 years old with multiple sclerosis.

A word on this clonotype: A much bigger clone sits one base away, suggesting this may be a read error. The chain couples TRBV6-6 to TRBJ2-4; 8 positions match TRBD2. The CDR3 totals 15 residues. V gave up 5 bases and J gave up 5 bases; unmatched junction bases: 8. Germline CDR1 and CDR2: MNHNY and SVGAGI (reference sequence). CDR3 amino acids: CASSRPGRAENIQYF. The CDR3 bases are TGTGCCAGCAGTCGTCCCGGGAGGGCGGAAAACATTCAGTACTTC.

In the case of this clonotype: A much larger clone sits a single nucleotide away, making a read error possible. The chain carries TRBV20-1 and TRBJ2-5; 9 positions agree with TRBD2. This CDR3 comprises 14 residues. Looked up from germline, CDR1 is DFQATT and CDR2 is SNEGSKA (reference sequence). CDR3 protein: CSASGLASQETRYF. In DNA form, the CDR3 reads TGCAGTGCTAGCGGACTAGCGAGCCAAGAGACCCGGTACTTC.

V and J are TRBV7-9 and TRBJ2-7; no firm D call. There are 13 residues in the CDR3. Looked up from germline, CDR1 is SEHNR and CDR2 is FQNEAQ (reference sequence). Trimming cost V 5 bases and J 4 bases, with 12 bases left between them. CDR3 sequence reads: CASSPSNPYEQYF. The CDR3 bases are TGTGCCAGCAGCCCATCCAACCCATACGAGCAGTACTTC.